The rows below give T cell receptor beta chains drawn from one sample of a study of blood T cells in healthy people across ages. TCRdb reprocessed the 5' RACE reads via MiXCR and lists one record per CDR3 protein. The sample yields 580,000 or so distinct CDR3 sequences, 47% seen once. Sequenced input: blood. These receptors were taken from a man aged 80 or over in good health. The conserved cysteine and the conserved F or W are not part of the CDR3 here. Each record gives: V gene, CDR3 length, J gene, CDR3 protein.

V gene: TRBV5-5; CDR3 length: 13; J gene: TRBJ1-5; CDR3 protein: ASSPGQGGNQPQH
V gene: TRBV6-2/TRBV6-3; CDR3 length: 12; J gene: TRBJ2-7; CDR3 protein: ASSSNRISYEQY
V gene: TRBV20-1; CDR3 length: 12; J gene: TRBJ2-7; CDR3 protein: SARDSQGSYEQY
V gene: TRBV28; CDR3 length: 14; J gene: TRBJ2-7; CDR3 protein: ASSVETGRGVYEQY
V gene: TRBV28; CDR3 length: 11; J gene: TRBJ2-6; CDR3 protein: ASKWAGANVLT
V gene: TRBV5-1; CDR3 length: 16; J gene: TRBJ2-7; CDR3 protein: ASSRRTGGASNMGEQY
V gene: TRBV20-1; CDR3 length: 13; J gene: TRBJ2-1; CDR3 protein: SARVSGLANNEQF
V gene: TRBV24-1; CDR3 length: 11; J gene: TRBJ1-1; CDR3 protein: ATSDSAGVEAF
V gene: TRBV30; CDR3 length: 12; J gene: TRBJ2-1; CDR3 protein: AWSAAGVRNERF
V gene: TRBV24-1; CDR3 length: 12; J gene: TRBJ2-5; CDR3 protein: ATSESRDQETQY
V gene: TRBV2; CDR3 length: 12; J gene: TRBJ1-3; CDR3 protein: ASSVSRGMDTIY
V gene: TRBV20-1; CDR3 length: 12; J gene: TRBJ1-6; CDR3 protein: SGQSQGAGSPLH
V gene: TRBV6-5; CDR3 length: 14; J gene: TRBJ1-1; CDR3 protein: ASGSKGTGVNTEAF
V gene: TRBV20-1; CDR3 length: 14; J gene: TRBJ2-3; CDR3 protein: SALREIFFSTDTQY
V gene: TRBV28; CDR3 length: 11; J gene: TRBJ2-7; CDR3 protein: ASAREAPYEQY
V gene: TRBV18; CDR3 length: 11; J gene: TRBJ2-5; CDR3 protein: ASSSQVQETQY
V gene: TRBV20-1; CDR3 length: 12; J gene: TRBJ2-7; CDR3 protein: SATRGRESYEQY
V gene: TRBV7-2; CDR3 length: 13; J gene: TRBJ1-6; CDR3 protein: ASRRTGLVDSPLH
V gene: TRBV7-2; CDR3 length: 13; J gene: TRBJ1-4; CDR3 protein: ASSVPGQGGEKLF
V gene: TRBV7-2; CDR3 length: 12; J gene: .; CDR3 protein: ASSLSGFVSEQY
V gene: TRBV5-1; CDR3 length: 13; J gene: TRBJ2-5; CDR3 protein: ASSLAGQGGETQY
V gene: TRBV12-3/TRBV12-4; CDR3 length: 15; J gene: TRBJ1-6; CDR3 protein: ASSFDRGLSWNSPLH
V gene: TRBV6-6; CDR3 length: 12; J gene: TRBJ1-1; CDR3 protein: ASRKGDRGTEAF
V gene: TRBV18; CDR3 length: 12; J gene: TRBJ2-3; CDR3 protein: ASSTNTGADTQY
V gene: TRBV2; CDR3 length: 12; J gene: TRBJ2-5; CDR3 protein: ASLRTSGQETQY
V gene: TRBV12-3/TRBV12-4; CDR3 length: 12; J gene: TRBJ2-3; CDR3 protein: ASSLERGPDTQY
V gene: TRBV5-1; CDR3 length: 12; J gene: TRBJ1-6; CDR3 protein: ASSLGQGDSPLH
V gene: TRBV2; CDR3 length: 12; J gene: TRBJ1-5; CDR3 protein: ASGVRQGGQPQH
V gene: TRBV7-9; CDR3 length: 10; J gene: TRBJ2-5; CDR3 protein: ASILQQETQY
V gene: TRBV5-1; CDR3 length: 14; J gene: TRBJ2-1; CDR3 protein: ASSPEAGRMGNEQF
V gene: TRBV20-1; CDR3 length: 12; J gene: TRBJ1-2; CDR3 protein: SANGDRGNYGYT
V gene: TRBV6-5; CDR3 length: 12; J gene: TRBJ1-5; CDR3 protein: ASSWQGYNQPQH
V gene: TRBV25-1; CDR3 length: 13; J gene: TRBJ1-5; CDR3 protein: ASSPPGISNQPQH
V gene: TRBV12-3/TRBV12-4; CDR3 length: 12; J gene: TRBJ2-3; CDR3 protein: ASSRTAYTDTQY
V gene: TRBV9; CDR3 length: 13; J gene: .; CDR3 protein: ASSASGSVRETQY
V gene: TRBV29-1; CDR3 length: 12; J gene: TRBJ1-2; CDR3 protein: SVEKAQGADGYT
V gene: TRBV5-1; CDR3 length: 14; J gene: TRBJ2-3; CDR3 protein: ASSSRTSANTDTQY
V gene: TRBV5-6; CDR3 length: 10; J gene: TRBJ2-1; CDR3 protein: ASSVPLNEQF
V gene: TRBV4-3; CDR3 length: 18; J gene: TRBJ2-6; CDR3 protein: ASSQDRGPPLSSGANILT
V gene: TRBV4-1; CDR3 length: 16; J gene: TRBJ2-1; CDR3 protein: ASSPTIESLASEDEQF
V gene: TRBV10-2; CDR3 length: 13; J gene: TRBJ1-1; CDR3 protein: ASSERTAGRTEAF
V gene: TRBV5-1; CDR3 length: 12; J gene: TRBJ2-3; CDR3 protein: ASSGGISTDTQY
V gene: TRBV3-1; CDR3 length: 13; J gene: TRBJ2-7; CDR3 protein: ASSQDRTSGREQY
V gene: TRBV3-1; CDR3 length: 12; J gene: TRBJ2-1; CDR3 protein: ASSPGTSNNEQF
V gene: TRBV10-3; CDR3 length: 9; J gene: TRBJ2-6; CDR3 protein: ATSGANVLT
V gene: TRBV5-4; CDR3 length: 13; J gene: TRBJ1-2; CDR3 protein: ASSFDGHSNYGYT
V gene: TRBV29-1; CDR3 length: 12; J gene: TRBJ1-4; CDR3 protein: SVSGQGTNEKLF
V gene: TRBV12-3/TRBV12-4; CDR3 length: 11; J gene: TRBJ1-2; CDR3 protein: ASSYGGTYGYT
V gene: TRBV20-1; CDR3 length: 12; J gene: TRBJ2-7; CDR3 protein: SARPGTSHYEQY
V gene: TRBV6-1; CDR3 length: 13; J gene: TRBJ2-6; CDR3 protein: ASSVVRAGANVLT
V gene: TRBV3-1; CDR3 length: 14; J gene: TRBJ2-3; CDR3 protein: ASSETSGGATDTQY
V gene: TRBV7-2; CDR3 length: 12; J gene: TRBJ2-7; CDR3 protein: ASSLAQPPYEQY
V gene: TRBV11-2; CDR3 length: 11; J gene: TRBJ1-2; CDR3 protein: ASSVSGGIGYT
V gene: TRBV6-5; CDR3 length: 12; J gene: TRBJ2-3; CDR3 protein: ASSGSGGTDTQY
V gene: TRBV12-3/TRBV12-4; CDR3 length: 13; J gene: TRBJ2-3; CDR3 protein: ASRRTSGYTDTQY
V gene: TRBV20-1; CDR3 length: 11; J gene: TRBJ1-2; CDR3 protein: SANIGGSLGYT
V gene: TRBV7-2; CDR3 length: 11; J gene: TRBJ2-7; CDR3 protein: ASSARTRGEQY